These T cell receptor beta chains were read from a single sample in a study of cytomegalovirus exposure and HLA in healthy donors. Clones were sequenced by immunoSEQ multiplex PCR, and TCRdb holds only the in-frame ones, with some missing. The data hold about 230,000 clones, with 70% to 85% observed a single time. The sequencing sample was made of PBMCs. These receptors originate from a woman aged 55-69 years in good health and CMV-seropositive. Both conserved end residues are part of each CDR3. Each record gives: clone size, V gene, CDR3 length, J gene, D gene, CDR3 DNA, CDR3 protein. A D gene is named only where the DNA matches it firmly. Size is stated for part of the rows, as once, few or many counts, or as a class when the clone is expanded.

.	TRBV2	15	TRBJ1-5	.	TGTGCCAGCAGTGGGGGAAGGGGTAGCAATCAGCCCCAGCATTTT	CASSGGRGSNQPQHF
.	TRBV7-9	12	TRBJ1-2	TRBD1	TGTTCCAGCAGCGACAGGGGCTATGGCTACACCTTC	CSSSDRGYGYTF
.	TRBV6-5	13	TRBJ2-7	.	TGTGCCAGCAGACCGCAAGGAGGTACGAAGCAGTACTTC	CASRPQGGTKQYF
.	TRBV18	15	TRBJ2-7	TRBD1	TGTGCCAGCTCACCGGACAGGGTAAGAGTCCACGAGCAGTACTTC	CASSPDRVRVHEQYF
.	TRBV15	20	TRBJ2-2	TRBD2	TGTGCCACCAGCAGAGAGGCTCGGGGGCGGGAGGTATCGGGGGCCGGGGAGCTGTTTTTT	CATSREARGREVSGAGELFF
.	TRBV5-1	16	TRBJ2-5	TRBD1	TGCGCCAGCAGCTTGGTGGGGACAGGGGGTCGAGAGACCCAGTACTTC	CASSLVGTGGRETQYF
.	TRBV2	12	TRBJ1-1	TRBD1	TGTGCCAGCAGGACAGGGGGCACTGAAGCTTTCTTT	CASRTGGTEAFF
.	TRBV5-1	15	TRBJ2-5	TRBD2	TGCGCCAGCAGCTTGGTTGGGAGGGCTGACGAGACCCAGTACTTC	CASSLVGRADETQYF
few	TRBV4-1	15	TRBJ1-2	TRBD1	TGCGCCAGCAGCCAACCTGACAGGGAAGGCTATGGCTACACCTTC	CASSQPDREGYGYTF
.	TRBV4-1	18	TRBJ2-7	.	TGCGCCAGCAGCCAAAAGGGCGCGGGGGCGACCTCCTTCTACGAGCAGTACTTC	CASSQKGAGATSFYEQYF
.	TRBV7-2	15	TRBJ2-5	.	TGTGCCAGCAGCTTAGTCCAGGGGTTAAGTGAGACCCAGTACTTC	CASSLVQGLSETQYF
.	TRBV19	15	TRBJ1-3	.	TGTGCCAGTACCGGGGACATTTCGCCTGGAAACACCATATATTTT	CASTGDISPGNTIYF
.	TRBV5-1	14	TRBJ2-3	.	TGCGCCAGCAGCTTGGCGTCAGGGTCGGATACGCAGTATTTT	CASSLASGSDTQYF
once	TRBV5-4	15	TRBJ2-7	.	TGTGCCAGCAGCCCAAACTCAGGGGGAGGATACGAGCAGTACTTC	CASSPNSGGGYEQYF
.	TRBV7-2	16	TRBJ2-2	TRBD1	TGTGCCAGCAGCTTAGCTCCGGGACAGCACACCGGGGAGCTGTTTTTT	CASSLAPGQHTGELFF
.	TRBV6-1	11	TRBJ2-7	.	TGTGCCAGCAGCGGGACCTACGAGCAGTACTTC	CASSGTYEQYF
.	TRBV2	11	TRBJ2-7	.	TGTGCCAGCTCCCGGGGCTACGAGCAGTACTTC	CASSRGYEQYF
.	TRBV5-1	11	TRBJ1-1	.	TGCGCCAGCAGGGACGGGGAAGAGGCTTTCTTT	CASRDGEEAFF
.	TRBV29-1	11	TRBJ2-7	.	TGCAGCGTTGTGCAGGGTCTTGAGCAGTACTTC	CSVVQGLEQYF
.	TRBV5-4	15	TRBJ1-4	TRBD1	TGTGCCAGCAGCTCCCAACAGGGGAAGAGTGAAAAACTGTTTTTT	CASSSQQGKSEKLFF
few	TRBV18	16	TRBJ2-1	.	TGTGCCAGCTCACCCACCACTTGGGGCCCGTACAATGAGCAGTTCTTC	CASSPTTWGPYNEQFF
once	TRBV6-1	16	TRBJ2-3	.	TGTGCCAGCAGTGAATATTTACGGGGTACGGAGGTTACGCAGTATTTT	CASSEYLRGTEVTQYF
.	TRBV6-5	14	TRBJ2-7	.	TGTGCCAGCAGATCACTCGACAGATACTACGAGCAGTACTTC	CASRSLDRYYEQYF
.	TRBV6-1	14	TRBJ1-2	.	TGTGCCAGCAGTGTGGGGGGGTCTAACTATGGCTACACCTTC	CASSVGGSNYGYTF
.	TRBV19	15	TRBJ2-2	.	TGTGCCAGTAGTATCATGGCTCGAAACACCGGGGAGCTGTTTTTT	CASSIMARNTGELFF
.	TRBV5-6	14	TRBJ1-1	.	TGTGCCAGCAGCCTTCAGGGAATCGACACTGAAGCTTTCTTT	CASSLQGIDTEAFF
few	TRBV7-9	14	TRBJ2-3	.	TGTGCCAGCTTCTGGGGGCTAGCCACAGATACGCAGTATTTT	CASFWGLATDTQYF
.	TRBV5-1	14	TRBJ1-1	.	TGCGCCAGCAGCTTGGGAGCTCTGAACACTGAAGCTTTCTTT	CASSLGALNTEAFF
.	TRBV10-1	16	TRBJ2-1	TRBD1	TGCGCCAGCAGCGCCCGGACAGGGAAAGGGAACAATGAGCAGTTCTTC	CASSARTGKGNNEQFF
.	TRBV19	15	TRBJ2-1	.	TGTGCCAGTAGTCGCGGCGGGGACTCCTACAATGAGCAGTTCTTC	CASSRGGDSYNEQFF
once	TRBV19	17	TRBJ2-2	.	TGTGCCAGTAGTATAGCCCCCCCGGATCTCCGGGCCGGGGAGCTGTTTTTT	CASSIAPPDLRAGELFF
.	TRBV11-2	14	TRBJ1-4	.	TGTGCCAGCAGCCCCCAGGGGTTAAATGAAAAACTGTTTTTT	CASSPQGLNEKLFF
.	TRBV7-9	14	TRBJ1-2	.	TGTGCCAGCAGCTTATCCGGCAGGATCTATGGCTACACCTTC	CASSLSGRIYGYTF
.	TRBV30	14	TRBJ2-7	.	TGTGCCTGGAGTGTTGGGGCAGGGGAAGGCGAGCAGTACTTC	CAWSVGAGEGEQYF
.	TRBV12-2	13	TRBJ1-2	.	TGTGCAAGTCGCTTAGGAGGCGCCTATGGCTACACCTTC	CASRLGGAYGYTF
.	TRBV10-1	13	TRBJ1-1	.	TGCGCCAGCAGTGTCAACTATAACACTGAAGCTTTCTTT	CASSVNYNTEAFF
few	TRBV7-9	13	TRBJ1-2	TRBD1	TGTGCCAGCGGGGACAGCTCTAACTATGGCTACACCTTC	CASGDSSNYGYTF
.	TRBV14	15	TRBJ2-1	.	TGTGCCAGCAGCCCTATTTCCGGGTCCTACAATGAGCAGTTCTTC	CASSPISGSYNEQFF
once	TRBV6-1	14	TRBJ1-1	.	TGTGCCAGCAGTGCCCGGACAGATCACACTGAAGCTTTCTTT	CASSARTDHTEAFF
.	TRBV27	15	TRBJ1-1	.	TGTGCCAGCAGTACCCAACAGGGATTGGGCACTGAAGCTTTCTTT	CASSTQQGLGTEAFF
.	TRBV5-5	16	TRBJ1-5	.	TGTGCCAGCAGCCCCCTGGCGGGTGGTTACAATCAGCCCCAGCATTTT	CASSPLAGGYNQPQHF
.	TRBV30	12	TRBJ2-1	TRBD2	TGTGCCCTTTCGCGGGGGGGCAATGAGCAGTTCTTC	CALSRGGNEQFF
.	TRBV5-4	13	TRBJ2-7	.	TGTGCCAGCAGCTTGGTTAGCAACTACGAGCAGTACTTC	CASSLVSNYEQYF
.	TRBV5-1	14	TRBJ2-7	.	TGCGCCAGCAGCTTGGTGCCAGGGTCCAACGAGCAGTACTTC	CASSLVPGSNEQYF
.	TRBV5-1	13	TRBJ1-2	.	TGCGCCAGCAGCCTAGACGGGGACTATGGCTACACCTTC	CASSLDGDYGYTF
once	TRBV11-2	12	TRBJ2-7	.	TGTGCCAGCAGCCCCCGGGGTGGCGAGCAGTACTTC	CASSPRGGEQYF